The T cell receptor beta chain described here comes from a study of control samples from healthy donors and cancer patients. Measured with immunoSEQ multiplex PCR; TCRdb has only the in-frame clones, and not every one. The sample includes some 150,000 clones, more than 85% of them seen just once. The CDR3 consists of 14 residues. Germline loops: CDR1 SGHAT, CDR2 FQDESV (reference sequence). V was cut by 3 bases and J by 2 bases, with 7 bases left in between. Sequencing used blood. The TCR comes from a middle-aged man in good health. The chain carries TRBV11-1 and TRBJ2-2; a possible D gene is TRBD1 (5 bases). CDR3 amino acids: CASSLGPNTGELFF. In DNA form, the CDR3 reads TGTGCCAGCAGCTTGGGGCCTAACACCGGGGAGCTGTTTTTT.